Listed here are 29 T cell receptor beta chains from one sample, sequenced in a study of vaccination effects on CD4 cells after COVID-19. What these receptors recognize is not known. Antigen-specific CD4+ T cells were expanded (with viral peptide pools) by the ViraFEST assay ahead of sequencing. The culture ran for less than 12 days, and then CD4+ T cells were isolated. In the vaccine recipients, nucleocapsid antibodies were negative and there was no prior SARS-CoV-2 infection. Sequencing was performed with immunoSEQ multiplex PCR; in TCRdb, only in-frame clones are kept and a portion is missing. This sample has about 73,000 clones, with 60% to 85% found just once. This sample comprised CD4+ T cells from PBMCs cultured with SARS-CoV-2 spike peptides, obtained before COVID-19 vaccination. The source of these receptors is a human donor who received a COVID-19 vaccine.

The chain recombines TRBV14 with TRBJ2-4; 7 bases fit TRBD1. J gave up 5 bases and V 4 bases, and 14 bases lay outside the gene matches. Germline CDR1 reads SGHDN; CDR2 reads FVKESK. The CDR3 spans 17 residues. Here the CDR3 DNA reads TGTGCCAGCAGCCCGGTCCGGGGACAGACAGGAGAAAACATTCAGTACTTC. Translation gives CASSPVRGQTGENIQYF. Supplemented by reference TRBV14 and TRBJ2-4, the full variable domain reads EAGVTQFPSHSVIEKGQTVTLRCDPISGHDNLYWYRRVMGKEIKFLLHFVKESKQDESGMPNNRFLAERTGGTYSTLKVQPAELEDSGVYFCASSPVRGQTGENIQYFGAGTRLSVL.

The chain uses TRBV6-1 and TRBJ2-2; tentative D call: TRBD2 (5 bases). Germline V lookup: CDR1 MNHNS, CDR2 SASEGT. V was shortened by 0 bases and J by 4 bases, with 15 bases between the two germline ends. The CDR3 extends over 17 amino acids. CDR3 nucleotide sequence: TGTGCCAGCAGTGAAGCGCCGCGGGTTGCGAGCACCGGGGAGCTGTTTTTT. Translation gives CASSEAPRVASTGELFF.

This clone was observed a few times. The chain joins TRBV6-2 or TRBV6-3 to TRBJ2-2; 10 bases fit TRBD2. V dropped 0 bases and J dropped 6; count of bases not matched to a gene: 7. The length of the CDR3 is 17 residues. Germline CDR1 reads MNHEY; CDR2 reads SVGEGT. The DNA for the CDR3 is TGTGCCAGCAGTTACTCGACCTGGGGACTAGCGCCCGGGGAGCTGTTTTTT. This codes for CASSYSTWGLAPGELFF.

In DNA, the CDR3 is TGTGCCAGCAGCTTAGCCCCTAGCGGGTTTCCCTACAATGAGCAGTTCTTC. As protein: CASSLAPSGFPYNEQFF. V gene TRBV11-2 combines with J gene TRBJ2-1; 8 nucleotides match TRBD2. CDR1 and CDR2 (germline): SGHAT, FQNNGV. The CDR3 totals 17 residues. The V segment lost 1 base and the J segment 2 bases; nucleotides outside the gene matches: 7.

The chain is built from TRBV28 and TRBJ1-2; possibly TRBD1 for D (6 bases). The V end was cut by 3 bases, the J end by 8 bases, with 13 bases between. In germline, CDR1 is MDHEN, CDR2 SYDVKM. The CDR3 covers 13 residues. The CDR3 loop reads CASSLPGAWGYTF. CDR3 in DNA: TGTGCCAGCAGTTTGCCAGGGGCTTGGGGCTACACCTTC.

This clone was observed a single time. CDR3 residues: CASSEANGGWGKLFF. CDR3 DNA: TGTGCCAGCAGTGAAGCGAATGGGGGGTGGGGAAAACTGTTTTTT. This chain connects TRBV6-1 to TRBJ1-4; perhaps TRBD1 as D (5 bases). Germline loops: CDR1 MNHNS, CDR2 SASEGT. There are 15 residues in the CDR3. Trimming shortened V by 0 bases and J by 10 bases, and 15 bases separated the two germline ends.

This chain links TRBV28 with TRBJ2-7; D is unresolved. The CDR3 consists of 15 residues. The V and J ends lost 2 bases and 0 bases respectively, with 11 bases between them. Germline CDR1 reads MDHEN; CDR2 reads SYDVKM. CDR3 in amino acids: CASSLGPPSSYEQYV. For the CDR3, the DNA is TGTGCCAGCAGTTTAGGCCCCCCCAGCTCCTACGAGCAGTACGTC.

The chain combines TRBV25-1 with TRBJ2-7; D might be TRBD1 (6 bases). Between the trimmed V and J ends, which lost 1 base and 2 bases, there was a span of 12 bases. This CDR3 is built from 15 residues. Germline V gene sequence: CDR1 MGHDK, CDR2 SYGVNS. CDR3 sequence (DNA): TGTGCCAGCAGTGAATCTCTCCGGGACACCTACGAGCAGTACGTC. Translation gives CASSESLRDTYEQYV.

This clone appeared a few times. The chain uses TRBV4-1 and TRBJ2-5; 8 bases agree with TRBD1. This CDR3 has 18 residues. Germline V CDR1 and CDR2: MGHRA, YSYEKL. V lost 4 bases, J lost 5 bases, and 18 bases stayed unmatched. The CDR3 sequence: CASSRAPAGTGGPETQYF. The CDR3 DNA follows: TGCGCCAGCAGCCGAGCTCCCGCCGGGACAGGAGGACCGGAGACCCAGTACTTC.

This rearrangement joins TRBV7-3 to TRBJ2-3; the D is unclear. This CDR3 spans 13 amino acids. In germline, CDR1 is SGHTA, CDR2 FQGTGA. V lost 3 bases and J 2 bases, leaving 6 bases between the germline ends. For the CDR3, the DNA is TGTGCCAGCAGCTTTGGGATCACAGATACGCAGTATTTT. Translating gives CASSFGITDTQYF.

The chain employs TRBV6-4 and TRBJ1-2, with D tentatively TRBD1 (6 bases). Germline-derived CDR1 and CDR2 are MRHNA and SNTAGT. The CDR3 length is 15 residues. Deletions cut 7 bases from V and 2 bases from J, with 17 bases between. CDR3 amino acids: CASNPTGASNYGYTF. The CDR3 bases are TGTGCCAGCAACCCGACAGGAGCCTCAAACTATGGCTACACCTTC.

This sequence joins TRBV6-6 and TRBJ2-1, with D uncertain. The germline V and J ends were trimmed by 0 bases and 7 bases, with 4 bases remaining between them. Germline values: CDR1 MNHNY, CDR2 SVGAGI (reference sequence). This CDR3 comprises 12 residues. The CDR3 DNA reads TGTGCCAGCAGTTACTCGTGGAATGAGCAGTTCTTC. Translated: CASSYSWNEQFF.

This clone was found once. This chain connects TRBV7-4 to TRBJ2-2; 9 bases are a match to TRBD1. The junction had 8 bases not matched to a gene; V was cut back by 0 bases and J by 6 bases. The CDR3 runs to 17 residues. CDR1 and CDR2 from the germline V gene are SGHVT and SQSDAQ. The CDR3 here is CASSLALETGGPGELFF. CDR3 DNA sequence: TGTGCCAGCAGCTTAGCCCTAGAGACAGGGGGACCCGGGGAGCTGTTTTTT.

This rearrangement joins TRBV5-8 to TRBJ2-1; TRBD2 might be the D (5 bases). The CDR3 extends over 16 amino acids. CDR1 SGHTS and CDR2 YDEGEE come from the germline V gene. V was shortened by 7 bases and J by 10 bases, with 27 bases between the two germline ends. The CDR3 loop is CASPTAHQRGGNEQFF. The CDR3 DNA reads TGTGCCAGCCCGACCGCGCACCAACGGGGTGGGAACGAGCAGTTCTTC. The entire variable domain, with the rest obtained from reference TRBV5-8 and TRBJ2-1, is as follows: EAGVTQSPTHLIKTRGQQATLRCSPISGHTSVYWYQQALGLGLQFLLWYDEGEERNRGNFPPRFSGRQFPNYSSELNVNALELEDSALYLCASPTAHQRGGNEQFFGPGTRLTVL.

The chain has TRBV6-5 and TRBJ1-5; TRBD1 matches at 8 bases. The germline gives CDR1 MNHEY, CDR2 SVGAGI. CDR3 length: 15 amino acids. V shed 1 base and J 5 bases; nucleotides not matched to a gene: 4. The CDR3 DNA reads as TGTGCCAGCAGTTACTGGACAGGGTATGATCAGCCCCAGCATTTT. Amino acid sequence: CASSYWTGYDQPQHF.

The rearrangement links TRBV27 to TRBJ1-2; D call uncertain. The germline V gene encodes CDR1 MNHEY and CDR2 SMNVEV (reference sequence). This CDR3 has 15 amino acids. V lost 2 bases and J lost 4, with 14 bases in between. CDR3 bases: TGTGCCAGCAGTTTAAGGCCTCGGCTCCTCTATGGCTACACCTTC. This sequence encodes CASSLRPRLLYGYTF.

The table lists this clone with a few counts. The chain uses TRBV5-4 and TRBJ2-7; no firm D call. The CDR3 has 13 residues. The V end was cut by 0 bases, the J end by 4 bases, with 8 bases between. Germline assignment: CDR1 SGHNT and CDR2 YYREEE (reference sequence). CDR3 coding DNA: TGTGCCAGCAGCTTGGATCGGGTGTACGAGCAGTACGTC. Its translation: CASSLDRVYEQYV.

V and J are TRBV7-9 and TRBJ2-7, with TRBD1 matching 7 bases. The ends lost 5 bases at V and 2 bases at J; junction bases unmatched: 9. Per germline, CDR1 SEHNR and CDR2 FQNEAQ (reference sequence). This CDR3 is built from 15 residues. DNA for the CDR3: TGTGCCAGCAGCCGACGGGACAGCGGACCCTACGAGCAGTACGTC. This encodes CASSRRDSGPYEQYV.

In nucleotides, the CDR3 is TGCGCCAGCAACTCACTAGCGGGGAACAATGAGCAGTTCTTC. Protein: CASNSLAGNNEQFF. J is TRBJ2-1 and V is TRBV5-1, with TRBD2 matching over 10 bases. CDR3 size: 14 residues. Per the germline V gene, CDR1 is SGHRS and CDR2 is YFSETQ. V lost 6 bases and J lost 5; bases outside the gene matches: 5. The full variable domain, completed using reference TRBV5-1 and TRBJ2-1, is KAGVTQTPRYLIKTRGQQVTLSCSPISGHRSVSWYQQTPGQGLQFLFEYFSETQRNKGNFPGRFSGRQFSNSRSEMNVSTLELGDSALYLCASNSLAGNNEQFFGPGTRLTVL.

This chain uses TRBV14 with TRBJ2-7, with TRBD2 matching 8 bases. V dropped 4 bases and J dropped 7; count of bases not matched to a gene: 6. The CDR3 consists of 13 residues. Germline V gives CDR1 SGHDN, CDR2 FVKESK. The CDR3 loop reads CASSLNRGGEQYV. CDR3 DNA: TGTGCCAGCAGCCTTAATCGGGGGGGAGAGCAGTACGTC.

The chain recombines TRBV7-9 with TRBJ2-1, with no clear D. Germline V gene lookup returns CDR1 SEHNR and CDR2 FQNEAQ (reference sequence). The V and J ends lost 0 bases and 9 bases respectively, with 9 bases between them. The CDR3 is 13 amino acids. The CDR3 nucleotides read TGTGCCAGCAGCTTAGCATCGGTAGGTGAGCAGTTCTTC. This encodes CASSLASVGEQFF.

This chain connects TRBV11-1 to TRBJ2-5; D remains unclear. This CDR3 comprises 12 residues. Per the germline V gene, CDR1 is SGHAT and CDR2 is FQDESV (reference sequence). Between the trimmed V and J ends, which lost 6 bases and 4 bases, there was a span of 9 bases. The CDR3 is CASRPSGETQYF. CDR3 sequence (DNA): TGTGCCAGCAGACCATCGGGAGAGACCCAGTACTTC.

There are a few counts of this clone. The CDR3 DNA is TGTGCCAGCAGCCAAGGACTCACTTACACCGGGGAGCTGTTTTTT. Protein sequence: CASSQGLTYTGELFF. The chain employs TRBV4-2 and TRBJ2-2, with no clear D. This CDR3 contains 15 residues. CDR1 LGHNA and CDR2 YNFKEQ come from the germline V gene. V was pared by 1 base and J by 3 bases, with 9 bases between.

The genes are TRBV18 and TRBJ2-2; the match to TRBD1 covers 7 bases. With 5 bases clipped from V and 3 bases from J, the junction kept 6 bases outside the gene matches. This CDR3 has 15 amino acids. The germline V gene has CDR1 KGHSH and CDR2 LQKENI. CDR3: CASSFGQVDTGELFF. The DNA of the CDR3 is TGTGCCAGCTCATTTGGACAGGTAGACACCGGGGAGCTGTTTTTT.

The chain recombines TRBV7-9 with TRBJ2-3, with a tentative D call TRBD1 (5 bases). Germline V gene sequence: CDR1 SEHNR, CDR2 FQNEAQ (reference sequence). The CDR3 runs to 13 residues. Trimming took 4 bases from V and 6 from J, leaving 11 bases between them. This CDR3 reads CASSYTGTDTQYF. CDR3 bases: TGTGCCAGCAGCTATACAGGAACCGATACGCAGTATTTT.

The chain combines TRBV5-1 with TRBJ1-3, with D possibly matching TRBD1 (5 bases). From germline, CDR1 is SGHRS and CDR2 YFSETQ. This CDR3 has 14 residues. V gave up 2 bases and J gave up 8 bases, with 14 bases separating them. CDR3 sequence reads: CASSFGGDVDTIYF. The CDR3 DNA is TGCGCCAGCAGCTTTGGGGGGGATGTGGACACCATATATTTT.

In DNA, the CDR3 is TGTGCCAGCAGCTTGTATTCGGCAGGAGTTCAAGAGACCCAGTACTTC. Its translation is CASSLYSAGVQETQYF. J is TRBJ2-5 and V is TRBV7-9; D is undetermined. CDR3 length: 16 amino acids. CDR1 and CDR2 from the germline V gene are SEHNR and FQNEAQ (reference sequence). Trimming took off 3 bases at V and 2 bases at J, with 16 bases between the two ends.

The chain recombines TRBV7-3 with TRBJ2-3; 12 nucleotides line up with TRBD2. There are 15 residues in the CDR3. Germline values: CDR1 SGHTA, CDR2 FQGTGA. With 6 bases clipped from V and 6 bases from J, the junction kept 7 bases outside the gene matches. The CDR3 protein is CASSFLAGGSDTQYF. The DNA of the CDR3 is TGTGCCAGCAGTTTTCTAGCGGGGGGGTCTGATACGCAGTATTTT.

This clone has just one count. The V and J genes are TRBV5-1 and TRBJ1-4, with TRBD1 matching over 8 bases. This CDR3 region has 15 residues. Germline-derived CDR1 and CDR2 are SGHRS and YFSETQ. V gave up 0 bases and J gave up 8 bases; unmatched junction bases: 6. The CDR3 DNA reads as TGCGCCAGCAGCTTGGCCGGCGCAGGGGGCGAAAAACTGTTTTTT. The encoded protein is CASSLAGAGGEKLFF.